The rows below give T cell receptor beta chains drawn from one sample of a study of cytomegalovirus exposure and HLA in healthy donors. Assay used: immunoSEQ multiplex PCR; TCRdb lists only in-frame clones, some missing. Seen here are about 120,000 clones, approximately 80% observed once, and the top ten hold less than 2%. The sample comprised PBMCs. These receptors were taken from a middle-aged man in good health and CMV-seronegative. Each CDR3 is given with its conserved first and last residue. A D gene is named only where the DNA matches it firmly. Where a row states a size, it is once, few, many or the class of an expanded clone; other rows omit it.

J: TRBJ1-4; D: NA; V: TRBV28; size: NA; DNA: TGTGCCATCCAGCGGGGCCCTGGGAGGGGTAATGAAAAACTGTTTTTT; CDR3: CAIQRGPGRGNEKLFF
J: TRBJ2-1; D: NA; V: TRBV5-1; size: NA; DNA: TGCGCCAGCAGCTTGCCATCTAGCCGACTGGTCAATGAGCAGTTCTTC; CDR3: CASSLPSSRLVNEQFF
J: TRBJ1-2; D: NA; V: TRBV28; size: NA; DNA: TGTGCCAGCAGTTTACAGGGGAAACACTACACCTTC; CDR3: CASSLQGKHYTF
J: TRBJ1-2; D: TRBD1; V: TRBV6-6; size: NA; DNA: TGTGCCAGCAGTCAGACAGGGGGCGGCTACACCTTC; CDR3: CASSQTGGGYTF
J: TRBJ2-3; D: TRBD2; V: TRBV9; size: NA; DNA: TGTGCCAGCAGCGTAGGGACTAGCGGGAGGAGGGTCACAGATACGCAGTATTTT; CDR3: CASSVGTSGRRVTDTQYF
J: TRBJ2-1; D: TRBD1; V: TRBV5-1; size: NA; DNA: TGCGCCGGCAGCTCCCGGACAGGCTACAATGAGCAGTTCTTC; CDR3: CAGSSRTGYNEQFF
J: TRBJ1-1; D: NA; V: TRBV7-9; size: NA; DNA: TGTGCCAGCAGCTCGGTCGGACAGCAAGGAGCTTTCTTT; CDR3: CASSSVGQQGAFF
J: TRBJ2-3; D: NA; V: TRBV6-1; size: NA; DNA: TGTGCCAGCGTGGGCAGGGCCACCATTGCAGATACGCAGTATTTT; CDR3: CASVGRATIADTQYF
J: TRBJ1-4; D: NA; V: TRBV10-3; size: few; DNA: TGTGCCATCAGTGAGCGGGGGATCGGCAATGAAAAACTGTTTTTT; CDR3: CAISERGIGNEKLFF
J: TRBJ1-5; D: NA; V: TRBV27; size: once; DNA: TGTGCCAGCAGTTCTCCGGGATCCAATCAGCCCCAGCATTTT; CDR3: CASSSPGSNQPQHF
J: TRBJ2-1; D: TRBD2; V: TRBV28; size: NA; DNA: TGTGCCATCTCTAAGGGAGGGAGGAACAATGAGCAGTTCTTC; CDR3: CAISKGGRNNEQFF
J: TRBJ2-1; D: TRBD2; V: TRBV2; size: once; DNA: TGTGCCAGCAGACGCACTAGCGGAGGGTACAATGAGCAGTTCTTC; CDR3: CASRRTSGGYNEQFF
J: TRBJ2-5; D: TRBD2; V: TRBV7-2; size: NA; DNA: TGTGCCAGCAGCTTAGCTAGCGGGAATCTGGGTGAGACCCAGTACTTC; CDR3: CASSLASGNLGETQYF
J: TRBJ2-3; D: NA; V: TRBV5-1; size: NA; DNA: TGCGCCAGCAGCTTGGGGGCCATGGCCACAGATACGCAGTATTTT; CDR3: CASSLGAMATDTQYF
J: TRBJ1-1; D: TRBD1; V: TRBV11-2; size: NA; DNA: TGTGCCAGCAGCTCCTGGGACAGTTCGTTAAGGTACACTGAAGCTTTCTTT; CDR3: CASSSWDSSLRYTEAFF